This T cell receptor (beta chain) emerged from a study of cytomegalovirus exposure and HLA in healthy donors. Comment on this clone: What it binds is not known.

Findings and caveats of the study: Most TCR sequences showed up rarely, but some public TCRs showed up in many donors. Cytomegalovirus-associated TCR beta chains were listed, numbering under 200. The authors confirmed in vitro that a few CMV-associated chains were specific for CMV antigens. The tendency of first-cohort TCR clusters to co-occur in the roughly 130 validation repertoires emerged from a later analysis.

The assay was immunoSEQ multiplex PCR, and TCRdb's table has in-frame clones only and misses some. The profile shows about 170,000 clones, about 89% of them singletons. Sequencing was carried out using PBMCs. This clonotype was obtained from a man between 18 and 29 years old in good health and CMV-seropositive.

CDR3 protein: CAISERIGGDYEQYF. DNA of the CDR3: TGTGCCATCAGTGAGAGGATAGGAGGGGACTACGAGCAGTACTTC. The V and J genes are TRBV10-3 and TRBJ2-7; TRBD2 might be the D (6 bases). CDR1 is ENHRY and CDR2 is SYGVKD in the germline V gene. V was pared by 2 bases and J by 3 bases, with 14 bases between. This CDR3 region has 15 residues.